Following are 19 T cell receptor beta chains from one sample sequenced in a study of regulatory T cells in long-lasting Graves disease. Both iRepertoire HTBI primers and Arm-PCR of CDR3 regions were used to build the TCR beta libraries. From the multiplex PCR reads, TCRdb called clonotypes with MiXCR, one entry per CDR3 protein. Among a few hundred thousand distinct CDR3 sequences listed, roughly 12% were seen once. Noted time point: newly diagnosed GD, antithyroid drugs for less than 3 months. Isolated PBMC RNA provided the starting material for the TCR library. The sample was also linked to a second study, of T cells in Graves' hyperthyroidism and ophthalmopathy.

Sample: peripheral blood mononuclear cells (PBMCs), taken at new diagnosis, from a patient treated with antithyroid drugs. The source is a woman between 18 and 29 years old with Graves disease.

In its sample, this clonotype was seen many times. This sequence joins TRBV20-1 and TRBJ2-7; no clear D gene. Germline V gene lookup returns CDR1 DFQATT and CDR2 SNEGSKA (reference sequence). Trimming cost V 7 bases and J 4 bases, with 5 bases left between them. CDR3 length equals 9 residues. CDR3 sequence reads: CSVKYEQYF. In nucleotides, the CDR3 is TGCAGTGTGAAATACGAGCAGTACTTC.

A few counts support this clonotype. The J gene is TRBJ1-3, the V gene TRBV27; 8 bases match TRBD1. The V segment lost 7 bases and the J segment 2 bases; nucleotides outside the gene matches: 1. This CDR3 has 13 amino acids. Germline V lookup: CDR1 MNHEY, CDR2 SMNVEV (reference sequence). Here the CDR3 reads CASTTGAGNTIYF. The CDR3 coding sequence is TGTGCCAGCACGACAGGGGCTGGAAACACCATATATTTT.

This clonotype occurred many times. This rearrangement joins TRBV11-2 to TRBJ2-1; 11 nucleotides agree with TRBD2. Unmatched junction bases numbered 16, after V lost 2 bases and J lost 4 bases. Germline V gives CDR1 SGHAT, CDR2 FQNNGV. CDR3 length: 20 residues. As DNA, the CDR3 is TGTGCCAGCAGCTTACGGGTTAGCGGGAGGGTGGGGGCCTTATACAATGAGCAGTTCTTC. It translates to CASSLRVSGRVGALYNEQFF.

This clonotype was seen just once. The chain joins TRBV2 to TRBJ1-2; D not certain. V shed 4 bases and J shed 0 bases, with 12 bases lying between them. This CDR3 region has 15 residues. CDR1 and CDR2 (germline): SNHLY, FYNNEI. The CDR3 region is CASSGTGETNYGYTF. The CDR3 coding sequence is TGTGCCAGCAGTGGGACGGGAGAAACTAACTATGGCTACACCTTC.

The J gene is TRBJ2-7, the V gene TRBV7-9; D may correspond to TRBD1 or TRBD2 (6 bases each). The V gene lost 4 bases and the J gene lost 2 bases, with 18 bases spanning the gap. CDR1 is SEHNR and CDR2 is FQNEAQ in the germline V gene (reference sequence). CDR3 size: 16 residues. CDR3 amino acids: CASSWGAGGTAYEQYF. CDR3 coding DNA: TGTGCCAGCAGCTGGGGGGCGGGCGGGACGGCCTACGAGCAGTACTTC.

The chain employs TRBV7-9 and TRBJ1-1; D unresolved. Deletions cut 1 base from V and 0 bases from J, with 9 bases between. The CDR3 consists of 15 residues. CDR1 and CDR2 from the germline V gene are SEHNR and FQNEAQ (reference sequence). CDR3 sequence reads: CASSLGRAMNTEAFF. The CDR3 DNA reads as TGTGCCAGCAGCTTAGGAAGGGCAATGAACACTGAAGCTTTCTTT.

This clonotype was found a few times. The genes are TRBV4-3 and TRBJ1-4; 7 positions match TRBD1. The length of the CDR3 is 17 residues. Germline V CDR1 and CDR2: LGHNA, YSLEER. V was clipped by 4 bases and J by 8 bases; unmatched bases: 16. The CDR3 sequence: CASSRASPGTDTEKLFF. The CDR3 region has the DNA TGCGCCAGCAGCCGAGCGAGCCCCGGGACAGATACGGAAAAACTGTTTTTT.

The table lists this clonotype with many counts. This chain links TRBV4-3 with TRBJ2-1; 9 bases match TRBD2. The CDR3 is 18 amino acids. Germline V gene data show CDR1 as LGHNA and CDR2 as YSLEER. Germline trimming cut 0 bases from V and 4 bases from J; bases unmatched to any gene: 10. The CDR3 DNA sequence: TGCGCCAGCAGCCAAGAGGTCCCCGGGACTAGCCAATACAATGAGCAGTTCTTC. It codes for CASSQEVPGTSQYNEQFF.

Of note for this clonotype: A single base separates this from a much larger clone, so it may be a read error. This is likely a read error, given that the CDR3 carries no conserved phenylalanine or tryptophan at its end. The V call is TRBV6-2 or TRBV6-3, the J call TRBJ2-1, with 9 bases identical to TRBD2. The CDR3 loop spans 15 amino acids. Trimming removed 7 bases from V and 2 bases from J; junction bases left unmatched: 6. From germline, CDR1 is MNHEY and CDR2 SVGEGT. The CDR3 nucleotides read TGTGCCAGCATGGAGACTAGCGGAGCCTACAATGAGCAGTTCCTC. It specifies CASMETSGAYNEQFL.

V gene TRBV29-1 combines with J gene TRBJ2-5, with D possibly being TRBD1 (6 bases). V shed 0 bases and J shed 2 bases, with 16 bases lying between them. This CDR3 comprises 16 residues. Germline V gene sequence: CDR1 SQVTM, CDR2 ANQGSEA. The CDR3 is CSVEDPLDGQQETQYF. The CDR3 coding sequence is TGCAGCGTTGAAGATCCACTGGACGGACAGCAAGAGACCCAGTACTTC. Complete variable domain (other parts from reference TRBV29-1 and TRBJ2-5): SAVISQKPSRDICQRGTSLTIQCQVDSQVTMMFWYRQQPGQSLTLIATANQGSEATYESGFVIDKFPISRPNLTFSTLTVSNMSPEDSSIYLCSVEDPLDGQQETQYFGPGTRLLVL.

This clonotype was recorded at least ten times. The chain combines TRBV27 with TRBJ1-5; 7 nucleotides align to TRBD1. The CDR3 extends over 16 amino acids. Germline CDR1 and CDR2: MNHEY and SMNVEV (reference sequence). The V segment lost 6 bases and the J segment 5 bases; nucleotides outside the gene matches: 13. As DNA, the CDR3 is TGTGCCAGCAGAAGACAGGGACTTGGGAGCTATCAGCCCCAGCATTTT. This encodes CASRRQGLGSYQPQHF.

V is TRBV5-1 and J is TRBJ1-4, with D unclear. Trimming stripped 0 bases from V and 6 bases from J, with 12 bases between. Germline loops: CDR1 SGHRS, CDR2 YFSETQ. The CDR3 consists of 15 residues. CDR3 sequence: CASSLAIGADEKLFF. CDR3 nucleotide sequence: TGCGCCAGCAGCTTGGCCATTGGTGCAGATGAAAAACTGTTTTTT.

This clonotype was found a few times. V usage is TRBV7-9 and J usage is TRBJ1-1; D not resolved. Germline values: CDR1 SEHNR, CDR2 FQNEAQ (reference sequence). This CDR3 is 13 amino acids long. The germline V and J ends were trimmed by 5 bases and 4 bases, with 11 bases remaining between them. The CDR3 DNA follows: TGTGCCAGCAGCCCCGGGATGATCACTGAAGCTTTCTTT. Its protein is CASSPGMITEAFF.

The genes are TRBV6-1 and TRBJ2-1; TRBD1 might be the D (5 bases). The CDR3 loop spans 15 amino acids. With 9 bases removed from V and 5 bases from J, the gap between germline ends came to 20 bases. Germline-derived CDR1 and CDR2 are MNHNS and SASEGT. The DNA for the CDR3 is TGTGCCAGTACAAGCAGGGAAAGACGCGACAATGAGCAGTTCTTC. Protein product: CASTSRERRDNEQFF.

This clonotype was seen a few times. The chain combines TRBV20-1 with TRBJ2-1; 7 bases are shared with TRBD2. The CDR3 has 14 residues. Germline CDR1 reads DFQATT; CDR2 reads SNEGSKA (reference sequence). Trimming removed 1 base from V and 5 bases from J; junction bases left unmatched: 5. CDR3 nucleotides: TGCAGTGCTAGAGCTCTAGCGGTAGACAATGAGCAGTTCTTC. Residues: CSARALAVDNEQFF.

This clonotype has ten or more counts. This rearrangement joins TRBV12-3 or TRBV12-4 to TRBJ1-2; tentatively, D is TRBD1 (6 bases). Trimming cost V 3 bases and J 4 bases, with 24 bases left between them. This CDR3 comprises 18 residues. The CDR3, as DNA: TGTGCCAGCAGTTTCGTAGGGGGTATCCTGTGGGGTATCTATGGCTACACCTTC. Its translation: CASSFVGGILWGIYGYTF.

This clonotype came up many times. The rearrangement uses TRBV6-1 and TRBJ2-7; possibly TRBD1 for D (6 bases). This CDR3 is 16 amino acids long. V lost 2 bases, J lost 3 bases, and 17 bases lay in between. Germline V gene data show CDR1 as MNHNS and CDR2 as SASEGT. CDR3 nucleotides: TGTGCCAGCAGTGAAAGGGGGTCCGCTTCCTTCTACGAGCAGTACGTC. Amino acids: CASSERGSASFYEQYV.

This clonotype was seen a few times. J is TRBJ2-1 and V is TRBV10-3; TRBD2 aligns across 11 bases. This CDR3 region has 15 residues. Looked up from germline, CDR1 is ENHRY and CDR2 is SYGVKD. J was trimmed by 4 bases and V by 8 bases; bases with no gene match: 7. CDR3: CAIGQLAGEYNEQFF. In nucleotides, the CDR3 is TGTGCCATCGGGCAACTAGCGGGAGAATACAATGAGCAGTTCTTC.

This clonotype was counted ten times or more. The rearrangement joins TRBV12-3 or TRBV12-4 to TRBJ2-1; no reliable D call. CDR3 size: 12 residues. Trimming pared 7 bases from V and 15 bases from J, leaving 19 bases between. CDR3 sequence: CASTVPADPPFF. The CDR3 DNA reads TGTGCCAGCACTGTTCCAGCAGATCCCCCGTTCTTC.